The sequence of this TCR beta chain was determined in a study of blood T cell repertoires in COVID-19. Some clones are missing from TCRdb's copy, which holds only in-frame ones; the method was immunoSEQ multiplex PCR. The sample has roughly 380,000 clones, roughly 84% seen once; the top ten hold 2.5% to 3%. Germline V CDR1 and CDR2: MGHRA, YSYEKL. J lost 9 bases, V lost 4 bases, and 14 bases had no gene match. This CDR3 has 17 amino acids. The sequenced sample was PBMCs or T cells enriched from blood (not recorded which). The chain links TRBV4-1 to TRBJ2-1; 11 positions match TRBD2. This receptor was taken from a woman aged 25 to 39 who had recovered from COVID-19. CDR3 amino acids: CASSPLGLAGSWGEQFF. CDR3 DNA: TGCGCCAGCAGCCCATTAGGACTAGCGGGTTCATGGGGTGAGCAGTTCTTC.